One sample yielded the 21 T cell receptor beta chains listed below, sequenced in a study of blood T cell repertoires in COVID-19. Using immunoSEQ multiplex PCR, the repertoire was profiled, and TCRdb retains in-frame clones only, with some absent. The sample has roughly 200,000 clones, around 80% seen once; the top ten hold around 1.3%. Sequencing was carried out using peripheral blood. Every receptor here comes from a woman younger than 45 with COVID-19, enrolled during active disease.

The chain links TRBV21-1 to TRBJ2-7; no DNA check was done on the table's D call, TRBD2. TRBV21-1 is an annotated pseudogene. The length of the CDR3 is 14 residues. As DNA, the CDR3 is TGTGCCAGCACCAGCAGCAGTGGCGGGCACGAGCAGTACTTC. Amino acid sequence: CASTSSSGGHEQYF.

This chain connects TRBV7-3 to TRBJ2-5; D gene ambiguous. CDR1 and CDR2 from the germline V gene are SGHTA and FQGTGA. The CDR3 is 11 amino acids. V lost 5 bases to trimming and J lost 2 bases, with 3 bases between them. CDR3 DNA: TGTGCCAGCAGCCCTCAAGAGACCCAGTACTTC. It specifies CASSPQETQYF.

The V gene is TRBV27, the J gene TRBJ1-2; D gene ambiguous. The germline CDR1 and CDR2 sequences are MNHEY and SMNVEV (reference sequence). The CDR3 has 15 amino acids. V was pared by 5 bases and J by 2 bases, with 15 bases between. The CDR3 region is CASSANTLVNYGYTF. CDR3 nucleotide sequence: TGTGCCAGCAGTGCCAACACACTAGTGAACTATGGCTACACCTTC.

In this sample, this clone turned up once. The V gene is TRBV18, the J gene TRBJ2-1; perhaps TRBD1 as D (6 bases). CDR3 size: 21 residues. Germline-derived CDR1 and CDR2 are KGHSH and LQKENI. Trimming took 3 bases from V and 0 from J, leaving 27 bases between them. CDR3 sequence (DNA): TGTGCCAGCTCACCCAGACCACTTTTTCAGGGGAACCCCACCTCCTACAATGAGCAGTTCTTC. Amino acids: CASSPRPLFQGNPTSYNEQFF. The variable domain in full, completed from reference TRBV18 and TRBJ2-1, reads NAGVMQNPRHLVRRRGQEARLRCSPMKGHSHVYWYRQLPEEGLKFMVYLQKENIIDESGMPKERFSAEFPKEGPSILRIQQVVRGDSAAYFCASSPRPLFQGNPTSYNEQFFGPGTRLTVL.

The rearrangement joins TRBV19 to TRBJ2-1; no firm D call. The CDR3 has 17 amino acids. Germline CDR1 and CDR2: LNHDA and SQIVND (reference sequence). Trimming pared 5 bases from V and 2 bases from J, leaving 19 bases between. The CDR3 DNA reads as TGTGCCAGTAGTCTACACCTAAGCGTTCCCCCCTACAATGAGCAGTTCTTC. Its protein product is CASSLHLSVPPYNEQFF.

The CDR3 bases are TGTGCCACCAGCAGAGGCGGGACAGGGGGGGAAAAACTGTTTTTT. Translating it yields CATSRGGTGGEKLFF. V gene TRBV15 combines with J gene TRBJ1-4; 11 nucleotides align to TRBD1. Germline CDR1 reads LNHNV; CDR2 reads YYDKDF (reference sequence). The CDR3 is 15 amino acids. J was trimmed by 8 bases and V by 1 base; bases with no gene match: 3.

The chain joins TRBV27 to TRBJ1-2, with 7 bases lining up with TRBD1. The CDR3 covers 18 residues. Germline V gene data show CDR1 as MNHEY and CDR2 as SMNVEV (reference sequence). Unmatched junction bases numbered 15, after V lost 5 bases and J lost 0 bases. The chain's CDR3 is CASSLTGVRGRANYGYTF. The DNA for the CDR3 is TGTGCCAGCAGTCTAACAGGGGTTCGAGGCCGAGCTAACTATGGCTACACCTTC.

The chain is built from TRBV19 and TRBJ1-5, with TRBD1 matching 10 bases. The CDR3 is made up of 15 amino acids. V was clipped by 7 bases and J by 6 bases; unmatched bases: 9. Looked up from germline, CDR1 is LNHDA and CDR2 is SQIVND (reference sequence). The CDR3 DNA sequence: TGTGCCAGTACCGAGGACAGGGGGGGCGGTCAGCCCCAGCATTTT. Amino acids: CASTEDRGGGQPQHF.

This clone came up once. The gene calls are TRBV10-3 and TRBJ1-3; D is uncertain. The CDR3 totals 13 residues. The germline gives CDR1 ENHRY, CDR2 SYGVKD. With 2 bases removed from V and 0 bases from J, the gap between germline ends came to 2 bases. For the CDR3, the DNA is TGTGCCATCAGTGAGCTCTCTGGAAACACCATATATTTT. It specifies CAISELSGNTIYF.

This chain joins TRBV4-2 and TRBJ2-5; no reliable D call. Germline loops: CDR1 LGHNA, CDR2 YNFKEQ. The CDR3 loop spans 15 amino acids. The V end lost 4 bases, the J end lost 3 bases, and 15 bases lay between the germline ends. This chain's CDR3 is CASSRRISAEETQYF. As DNA, the CDR3 is TGTGCCAGCAGCCGAAGAATATCCGCAGAAGAGACCCAGTACTTC.

The rearrangement links TRBV27 to TRBJ1-2; no clear D. From germline, CDR1 is MNHEY and CDR2 SMNVEV (reference sequence). The V end was cut by 7 bases, the J end by 4 bases, with 7 bases between. The CDR3 spans 11 residues. DNA for the CDR3: TGTGCCAGCACCGAGGGCTATGGCTACACCTTC. Amino acid sequence: CASTEGYGYTF.

V is TRBV9 and J is TRBJ2-7, with 10 nucleotides matching TRBD1. V lost 6 bases to trimming and J lost 7 bases; unmatched junction nucleotides: 10. The CDR3 loop spans 14 amino acids. Germline V gene lookup returns CDR1 SGDLS and CDR2 YYNGEE. CDR3 sequence (DNA): TGTGCCAGCAATACGGGACAGGGGAGAGGGGAGCAGTACTTC. This translates into CASNTGQGRGEQYF. Together with reference TRBV9 and TRBJ2-7, the CDR3 gives the full variable domain: DSGVTQTPKHLITATGQRVTLRCSPRSGDLSVYWYQQSLDQGLQFLIQYYNGEERAKGNILERFSAQQFPDLHSELNLSSLELGDSALYFCASNTGQGRGEQYFGPGTRLTVT.

This chain uses TRBV5-1 with TRBJ2-1, with TRBD2 matching over 8 bases. This CDR3 is 17 amino acids long. Germline V CDR1 and CDR2: SGHRS, YFSETQ. J gave up 7 bases and V 3 bases, and 15 bases lay outside the gene matches. The DNA for the CDR3 is TGCGCCAGCAGCTCTGGACTAGCTTTCTCTGGGGGGAATGAGCAGTTCTTC. Translating it yields CASSSGLAFSGGNEQFF.

This chain connects TRBV30 to TRBJ1-6; D ambiguous. V was clipped by 5 bases and J by 10 bases, with 12 bases between them. Germline lookup yields CDR1 GTSNPN and CDR2 SVGIG (reference sequence). CDR3 size: 12 residues. As DNA, the CDR3 is TGTGCCTGGTTCGCTCGGGGATCACCCCTCCACTTT. Amino acids: CAWFARGSPLHF.

This clone was counted only a few times. J is TRBJ1-5 and V is TRBV19; possible D gene TRBD1, 6 bases. The CDR3 consists of 15 residues. Deletions cut 5 bases from V and 3 bases from J, with 14 bases between. Germline loops: CDR1 LNHDA, CDR2 SQIVND (reference sequence). The CDR3 region has the DNA TGTGCCAGTAGTCTTGACAGGAGCTTCAATCAGCCCCAGCATTTT. This gives the protein CASSLDRSFNQPQHF.

This clone was seen once. The chain employs TRBV27 and TRBJ2-3; 7 nucleotides agree with TRBD2. The CDR3 runs 15 residues. The germline gives CDR1 MNHEY, CDR2 SMNVEV (reference sequence). The junction had 4 bases not matched to a gene; V was cut back by 1 base and J by 3 bases. The CDR3 reads CASSLYSGGTDTQYF. The CDR3 bases are TGTGCCAGCAGTTTATACTCGGGAGGAACAGATACGCAGTATTTT.

In DNA form, the CDR3 reads TGCGCCAGCAGCCAACGGAGGGTAGGCGACGAGCAGTACTTC. Amino acid sequence: CASSQRRVGDEQYF. This chain links TRBV4-1 with TRBJ2-7, with D possibly being TRBD2 (6 bases). Trimming left V 2 bases short and J 5 bases short, with 13 bases between. The CDR3 covers 14 residues. Looked up from germline, CDR1 is MGHRA and CDR2 is YSYEKL.

The V and J genes are TRBV27 and TRBJ1-2; the D gene is possibly TRBD1 (6 bases). Germline V gene sequence: CDR1 MNHEY, CDR2 SMNVEV (reference sequence). V was cut by 6 bases and J by 4 bases, with 12 bases left in between. The length of the CDR3 is 13 residues. CDR3 loop: CASSRVDSYGYTF. The CDR3 coding sequence is TGTGCCAGCAGCCGTGTGGACAGCTATGGCTACACCTTC.

The genes are TRBV2 and TRBJ2-2, with D perhaps TRBD2 (5 bases). This CDR3 region has 18 residues. Trimming cost V 6 bases and J 2 bases, with 22 bases left between them. Looked up from germline, CDR1 is SNHLY and CDR2 is FYNNEI. The CDR3 region is CASSEPRGPKLNTGELFF. The CDR3 DNA reads TGTGCCAGCAGCGAACCCCGAGGGCCCAAACTTAACACCGGGGAGCTGTTTTTT.

This clone was seen only once. The chain is built from TRBV9 and TRBJ2-3, with 9 bases identical to TRBD1. From germline, CDR1 is SGDLS and CDR2 YYNGEE. J lost 5 bases, V lost 4 bases, and 11 bases had no gene match. The CDR3 runs 16 residues. The CDR3 nucleotides read TGTGCCAGCAGCCCCCGGACAGGGGTTGAGGGAGATACGCAGTATTTT. This sequence encodes CASSPRTGVEGDTQYF.

J is TRBJ2-7 and V is TRBV30; tentatively, D is TRBD1 (5 bases). V shed 2 bases and J shed 1 base, with 9 bases lying between them. Germline-derived CDR1 and CDR2 are GTSNPN and SVGIG (reference sequence). The CDR3 has 13 amino acids. The CDR3: CAWSPGYSYEQYF. The CDR3 nucleotides are TGTGCCTGGAGTCCAGGGTATTCCTACGAGCAGTACTTC. The variable domain in full, with the rest retrieved from reference TRBV30 and TRBJ2-7, is SQTIHQWPATLVQPVGSPLSLECTVEGTSNPNLYWYRQAAGRGLQLLFYSVGIGQISSEVPQNLSASRPQDRQFILSSKKLLLSDSGFYLCAWSPGYSYEQYFGPGTRLTVT.